This T cell receptor beta chain was found in a study of beta chain features in type 1 diabetes. Study at large: All samples yielded around 98 million examined sorted cells. The study's findings and limits: Within each of all four CD4+ subsets, Type 1 diabetes patients had TCRB CDR3s that were moderately but significantly shorter. Insertions were fewer and deletions more numerous at VDJ junctions in type 1 diabetes patients.

In its sample, this clone was seen many times. As yet, its antigen is unknown. Relative to the germline gene, one junction end is altered; a read error may explain this. Every single donor gave one heparinised blood draw, and these averaged around 120 mL. CD45RO/CCR7/CD25/CD127/CD95/CD27 staining was used to isolate CD4+ naive, central memory, regulatory and stem cell-like memory cells by sorting. Looked up from germline, CDR1 is SQVTM and CDR2 is ANQGSEA. The CDR3 covers 14 residues. Reverse transcription of all isolated RNA meant that expressed TCRB transcripts were sequenced. Clones were sequenced by immunoSEQ multiplex PCR, and TCRdb holds only the in-frame ones, with some missing. The repertoire consists of approximately 170,000 clones, with around 7.8% occurring once and the leading ten covering 0.94%.

Sequences were obtained from central memory CD4+ T cells from blood. The V and J genes are TRBV29-1 and TRBJ2-1, with D maybe TRBD1 (6 bases). The sequence derives from a woman between 35 and 50 years old with type 1 diabetes. The chain's CDR3 is CSVEVRSSAGEGVF. DNA of the CDR3: TGCAGCGTTGAAGTAAGGAGCTCGGCAGGGGAAGGGGTCTTC.